Given below is one T cell receptor beta chain in context. This clonotype appeared many times. Its antigen target is currently unknown. No much larger clonotype is one base removed from it; base qualities were not supplied. The data were taken from a study of post-analysis software for immune sequencing data (dated by TCRdb to 2015 to 2017). About the study as a whole: Recorded disease courses included relapsing-remitting, secondary progressive and progressive-relapsing multiple sclerosis, with some patients lacking subtype annotation. The patient repertoires were set against approximately 10 previously published healthy control repertoires from donors whose ages ranged from roughly 6 to 27 years. A subset of samples was prepared in parallel using single-end sample barcoding, then pooled and co-amplified after Illumina adapter ligation.

To demonstrate the VDJtools post-analysis software, TCR beta repertoires were profiled from the peripheral blood of more than ten young patients with multiple sclerosis. Multiple sclerosis patients were children and adolescents aged about 6 to 16 years. Here is what the overall study found, with its caveats: Normalized Chao1 diversity was significantly lower in multiple sclerosis patients than controls, suggesting substantial peripheral T-cell clonal expansion. Strong co-clustering of samples prepared in the same batch was shown by direct clustering with F measure, prompting a batch-effect correction. The multiple sclerosis patient group was slightly younger than the control group.

Libraries came from PCR. Data came from an Illumina HiSeq 2500. To reduce PCR and sequencing biases, unique molecular identifiers were incorporated into the TCR beta cDNA libraries. Per 1 to 10 million input T cells, approximately 500,000 cDNA molecules were obtained, such that each molecule approximated one T cell. The patient libraries were prepared and sequenced with the same protocol used for the earlier healthy control dataset. Within a given batch, samples were prepared together, multiplexed and sequenced on the same HiSeq lane. As for the authors' bioinformatics: MIGEC handled the raw barcoded reads, throwing out single-read molecular identifier groups before consensus assembly and CDR3 extraction. Clonotype tables were post-analysed with VDJtools, and diversity was normalized by down-sampling all datasets to the smallest sample size. Repertoire overlap clustering matched CDR3 amino acid but not nucleotide sequences to correct batch-related cross-sample contamination. Using fastp trimming at Q25 and MiXCR clonotype assembly, TCRdb reanalyzed the public sequencing data and kept in-frame beta chains. Rows are combined by CDR3 protein, so each entry shows the most common genes and DNA. The V and J calls shown here were made by TCRdb, not taken from the authors' results. Recorded for this sample are around 260,000 distinct CDR3 sequences; approximately 34% of them occurred a single time. The biggest ten clones account for 4% to 6% of the sample.

The material sequenced was blood. The TCR originated in a girl aged 10-17 years with multiple sclerosis.

The sequenced DNA: TGTGCCAGCAGCCCTAGTCTGACGGTGAACACTGAAGCTTTCTTT. Translated, it gives CASSPSLTVNTEAFF. The rearranged chain carries TRBV7-2 and TRBJ1-1, with the D gene uncertain. Trimming takes 5 bases from V and 0 bases from J, and the germline ends sit 13 bases apart. There are 15 amino acids in the CDR3, from cysteine to phenylalanine inclusive. The only DNA kept is the CDR3, 45 bases in frame from the first base. The CDR1 and CDR2 encoded by the germline V gene are SGHTA and FQGNSA.